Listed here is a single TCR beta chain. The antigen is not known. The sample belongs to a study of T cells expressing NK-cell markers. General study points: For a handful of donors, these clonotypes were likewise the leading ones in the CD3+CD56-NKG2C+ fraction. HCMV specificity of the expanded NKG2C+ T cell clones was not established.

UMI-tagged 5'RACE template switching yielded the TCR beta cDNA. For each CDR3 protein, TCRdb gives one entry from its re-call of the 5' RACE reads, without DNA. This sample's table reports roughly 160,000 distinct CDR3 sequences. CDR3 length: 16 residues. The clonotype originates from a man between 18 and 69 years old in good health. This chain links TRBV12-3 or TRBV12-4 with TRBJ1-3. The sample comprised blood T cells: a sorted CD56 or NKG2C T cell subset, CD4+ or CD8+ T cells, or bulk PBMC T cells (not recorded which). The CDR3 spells CASSTADRTLTNTIYF.